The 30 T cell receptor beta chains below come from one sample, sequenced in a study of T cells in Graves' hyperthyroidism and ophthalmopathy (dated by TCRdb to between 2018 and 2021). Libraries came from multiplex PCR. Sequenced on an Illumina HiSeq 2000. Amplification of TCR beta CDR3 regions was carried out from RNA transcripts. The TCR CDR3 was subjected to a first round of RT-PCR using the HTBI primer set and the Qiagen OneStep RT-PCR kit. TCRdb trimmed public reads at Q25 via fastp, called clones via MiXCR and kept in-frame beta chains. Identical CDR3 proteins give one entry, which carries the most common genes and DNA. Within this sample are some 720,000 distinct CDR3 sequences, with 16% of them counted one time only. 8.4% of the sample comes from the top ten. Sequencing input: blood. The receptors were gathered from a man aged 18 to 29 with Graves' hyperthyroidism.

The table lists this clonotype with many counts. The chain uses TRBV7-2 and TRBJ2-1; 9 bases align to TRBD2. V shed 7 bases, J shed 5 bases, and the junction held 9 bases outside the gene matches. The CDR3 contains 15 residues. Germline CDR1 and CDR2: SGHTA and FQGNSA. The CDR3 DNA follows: TGTGCCAGCACCCTGGTAGCGGGAGTCGACAATGAGCAGTTCTTC. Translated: CASTLVAGVDNEQFF.

The CDR3 region is CASSMGQGRAHNEQFF. As DNA, the CDR3 is TGTGCCAGTAGTATGGGACAGGGAAGGGCACACAATGAGCAGTTCTTC. The gene calls are TRBV19 and TRBJ2-1; 9 bases map to TRBD1. Germline V gene data show CDR1 as LNHDA and CDR2 as SQIVND (reference sequence). Losses at the gene ends were 3 bases for V and 5 bases for J; bases not matched to a gene: 8. There are 16 residues in the CDR3.

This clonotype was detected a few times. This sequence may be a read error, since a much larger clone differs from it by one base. CDR3 region: CASSPSGRQETQYF. The DNA of the CDR3 is TGTGCCAGCAGCCCTAGCGGGAGGCAAGAGACCCAGTACTTC. V is TRBV13 and J is TRBJ2-5, with 11 bases matching TRBD2. V was clipped by 5 bases and J by 2 bases; unmatched bases: 1. The CDR3 has 14 amino acids. CDR1 and CDR2 from the germline V gene are PRHDT and FYEKMQ (reference sequence).

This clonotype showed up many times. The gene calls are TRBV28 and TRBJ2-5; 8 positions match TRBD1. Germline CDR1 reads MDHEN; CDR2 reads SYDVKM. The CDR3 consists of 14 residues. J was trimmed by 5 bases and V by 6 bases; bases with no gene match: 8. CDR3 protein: CASSLRTGSETQYF. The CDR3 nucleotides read TGTGCCAGCAGCCTCCGGACAGGGTCGGAGACCCAGTACTTC.

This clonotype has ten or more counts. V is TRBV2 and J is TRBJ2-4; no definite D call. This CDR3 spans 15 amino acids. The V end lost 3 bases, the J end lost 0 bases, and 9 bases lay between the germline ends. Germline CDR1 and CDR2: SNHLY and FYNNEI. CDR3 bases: TGTGCCAGCAGTGATATGAGCCTAGCCAAAAACATTCAGTACTTC. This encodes CASSDMSLAKNIQYF.

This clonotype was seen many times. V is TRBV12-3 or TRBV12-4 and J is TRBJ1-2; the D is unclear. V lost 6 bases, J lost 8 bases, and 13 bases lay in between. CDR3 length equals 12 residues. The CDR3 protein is CASSLGLDGYTF. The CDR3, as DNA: TGTGCCAGCAGCCTCGGTCTGGACGGCTACACCTTC.

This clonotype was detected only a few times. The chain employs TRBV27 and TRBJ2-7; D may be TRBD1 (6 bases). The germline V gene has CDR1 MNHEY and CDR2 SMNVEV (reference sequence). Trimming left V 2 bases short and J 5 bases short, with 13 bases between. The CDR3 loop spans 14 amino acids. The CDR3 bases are TGTGCCAGCAGTTTAAACGGACAGAACCACGAGCAGTACTTC. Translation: CASSLNGQNHEQYF.

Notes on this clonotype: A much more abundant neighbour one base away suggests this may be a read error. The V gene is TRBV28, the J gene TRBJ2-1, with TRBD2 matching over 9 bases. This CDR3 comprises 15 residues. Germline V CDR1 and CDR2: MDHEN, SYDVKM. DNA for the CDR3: TGTGCCAGCAGTTTTCGGGCGGGAGGGGTCGATGAGCGGTTCTTC. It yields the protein CASSFRAGGVDERFF.

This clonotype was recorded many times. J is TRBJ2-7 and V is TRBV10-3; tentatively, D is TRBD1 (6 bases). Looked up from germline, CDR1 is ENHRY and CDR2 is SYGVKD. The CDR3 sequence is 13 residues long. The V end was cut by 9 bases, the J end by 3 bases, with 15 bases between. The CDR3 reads CAITGQPDYEQYF. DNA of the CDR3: TGTGCCATAACGGGACAACCGGACTACGAGCAGTACTTC.

The CDR3 loop is CASSYLPGQGWSVYQPQHF. In DNA, the CDR3 is TGTGCCAGCTCGTACCTTCCGGGACAGGGTTGGTCCGTCTATCAGCCCCAGCATTTT. The chain combines TRBV28 with TRBJ1-5, with TRBD1 identical over 9 bases. The V segment lost 8 bases and the J segment 5 bases; nucleotides outside the gene matches: 22. The CDR3 is 19 amino acids. Germline V CDR1 and CDR2: MDHEN, SYDVKM.

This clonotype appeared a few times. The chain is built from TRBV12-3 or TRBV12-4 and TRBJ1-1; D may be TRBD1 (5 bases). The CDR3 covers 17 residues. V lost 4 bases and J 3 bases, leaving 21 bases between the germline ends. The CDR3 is CASSWGRRGLGDTEAFF. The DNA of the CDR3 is TGTGCCAGCAGTTGGGGAAGAAGGGGCCTTGGAGACACTGAAGCTTTCTTT.

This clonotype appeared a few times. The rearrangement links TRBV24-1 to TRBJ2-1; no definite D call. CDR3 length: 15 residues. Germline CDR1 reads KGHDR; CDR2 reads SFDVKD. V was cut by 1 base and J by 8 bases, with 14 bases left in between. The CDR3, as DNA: TGTGCCACCAGTGATTTCGATACTCCCCAACATGAGCAGTTCTTC. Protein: CATSDFDTPQHEQFF.

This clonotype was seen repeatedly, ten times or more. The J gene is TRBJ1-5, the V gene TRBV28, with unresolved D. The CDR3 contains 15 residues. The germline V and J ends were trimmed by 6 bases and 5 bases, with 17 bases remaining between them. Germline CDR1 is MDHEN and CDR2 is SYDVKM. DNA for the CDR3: TGTGCCAGCAGGGCCAAACCTCAGGATCATCAGCCCCAGCATTTT. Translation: CASRAKPQDHQPQHF.

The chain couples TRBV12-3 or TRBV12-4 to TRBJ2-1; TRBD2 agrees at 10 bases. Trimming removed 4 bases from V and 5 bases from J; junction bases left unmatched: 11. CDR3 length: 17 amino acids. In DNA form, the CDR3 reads TGTGCCAGCAGTTCCAGTCCGGGACTAGCGCAAAACAATGAGCAGTTCTTC. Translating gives CASSSSPGLAQNNEQFF.

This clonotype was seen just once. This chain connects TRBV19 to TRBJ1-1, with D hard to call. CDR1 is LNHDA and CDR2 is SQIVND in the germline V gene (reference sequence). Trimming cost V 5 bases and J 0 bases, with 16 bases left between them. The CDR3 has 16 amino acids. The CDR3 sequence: CASSSLRYSVNTEAFF. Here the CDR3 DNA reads TGTGCCAGTAGTTCTTTGAGGTACAGCGTGAACACTGAAGCTTTCTTT.

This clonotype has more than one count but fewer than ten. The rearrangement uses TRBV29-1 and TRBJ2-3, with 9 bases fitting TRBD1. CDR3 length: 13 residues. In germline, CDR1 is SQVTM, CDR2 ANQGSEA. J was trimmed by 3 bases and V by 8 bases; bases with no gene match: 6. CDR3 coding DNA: TGCAGCCCGTGGGACAGGGCAACAGATACGCAGTATTTT. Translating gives CSPWDRATDTQYF.

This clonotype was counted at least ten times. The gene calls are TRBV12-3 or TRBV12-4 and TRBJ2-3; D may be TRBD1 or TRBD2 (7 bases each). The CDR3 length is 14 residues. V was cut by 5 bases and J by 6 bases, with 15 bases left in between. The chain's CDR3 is CASSPTGREDTQYF. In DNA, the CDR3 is TGTGCCAGCAGTCCGACAGGGCGGGAGGATACGCAGTATTTT.

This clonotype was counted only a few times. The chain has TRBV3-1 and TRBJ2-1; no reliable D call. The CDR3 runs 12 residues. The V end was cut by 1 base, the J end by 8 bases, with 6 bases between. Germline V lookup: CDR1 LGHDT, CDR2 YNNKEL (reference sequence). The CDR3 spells CASSQGGDEQFF. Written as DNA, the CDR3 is TGTGCCAGCAGCCAAGGTGGTGATGAGCAGTTCTTC.

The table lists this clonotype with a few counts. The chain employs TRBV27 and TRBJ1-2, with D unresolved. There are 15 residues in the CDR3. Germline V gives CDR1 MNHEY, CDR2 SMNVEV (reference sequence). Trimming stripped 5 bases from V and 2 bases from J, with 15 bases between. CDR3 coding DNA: TGTGCCAGCAGTCCGATCCCGGGGTGGAACTATGGCTACACCTTC. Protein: CASSPIPGWNYGYTF.

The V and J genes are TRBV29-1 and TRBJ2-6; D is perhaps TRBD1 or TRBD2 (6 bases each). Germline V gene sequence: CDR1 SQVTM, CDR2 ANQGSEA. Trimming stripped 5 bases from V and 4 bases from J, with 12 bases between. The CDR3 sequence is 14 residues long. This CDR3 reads CSVRGGHGANVLTF. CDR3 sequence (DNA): TGCAGCGTTCGTGGGGGGCACGGGGCCAACGTCCTGACTTTC.

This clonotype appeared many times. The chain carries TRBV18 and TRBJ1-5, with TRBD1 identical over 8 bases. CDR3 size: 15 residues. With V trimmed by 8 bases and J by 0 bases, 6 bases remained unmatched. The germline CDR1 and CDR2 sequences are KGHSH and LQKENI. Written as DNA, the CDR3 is TGTGCCAGCAGTCCCGGGACAGGTAGCAATCAGCCCCAGCATTTT. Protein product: CASSPGTGSNQPQHF.

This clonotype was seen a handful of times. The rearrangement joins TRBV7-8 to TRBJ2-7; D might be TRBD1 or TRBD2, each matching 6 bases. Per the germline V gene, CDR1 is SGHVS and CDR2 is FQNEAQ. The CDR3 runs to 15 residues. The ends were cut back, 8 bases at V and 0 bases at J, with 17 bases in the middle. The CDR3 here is CASGGGDSSSYEQYF. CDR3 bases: TGTGCCAGCGGGGGCGGGGATTCCAGCTCCTACGAGCAGTACTTC. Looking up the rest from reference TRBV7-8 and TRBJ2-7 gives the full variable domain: GAGVSQSPRYKVAKRGQDVALRCDPISGHVSLFWYQQALGQGPEFLTYFQNEAQLDKSGLPSDRFFAERPEGSVSTLKIQRTQQEDSAVYLCASGGGDSSSYEQYFGPGTRLTVT.

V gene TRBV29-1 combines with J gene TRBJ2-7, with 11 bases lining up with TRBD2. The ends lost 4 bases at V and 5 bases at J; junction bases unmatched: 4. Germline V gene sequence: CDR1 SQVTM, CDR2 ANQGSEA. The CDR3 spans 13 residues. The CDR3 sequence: CSVVSGRANEQYF. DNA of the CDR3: TGCAGCGTTGTTAGCGGGAGGGCGAACGAGCAGTACTTC.

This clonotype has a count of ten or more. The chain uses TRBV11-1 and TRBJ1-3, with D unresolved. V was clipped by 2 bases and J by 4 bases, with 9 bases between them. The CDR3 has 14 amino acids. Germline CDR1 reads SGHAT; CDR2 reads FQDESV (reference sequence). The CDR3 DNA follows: TGTGCCAGCAGCTTAAGCCGGGTCGGAAACACCATATATTTT. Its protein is CASSLSRVGNTIYF.

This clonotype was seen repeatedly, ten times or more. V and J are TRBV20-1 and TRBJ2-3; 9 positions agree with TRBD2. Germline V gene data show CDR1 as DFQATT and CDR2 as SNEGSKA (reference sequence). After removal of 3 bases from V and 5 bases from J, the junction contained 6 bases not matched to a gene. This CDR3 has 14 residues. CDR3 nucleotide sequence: TGCAGTGCTAGTCTGGCGGGAGGGAAAGATACGCAGTATTTT. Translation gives CSASLAGGKDTQYF.

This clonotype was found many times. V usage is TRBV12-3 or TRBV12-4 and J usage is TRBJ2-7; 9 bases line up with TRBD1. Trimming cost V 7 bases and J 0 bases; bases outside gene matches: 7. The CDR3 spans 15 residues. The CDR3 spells CASTFGTGSSYEQYF. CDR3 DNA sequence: TGTGCCAGCACCTTCGGGACAGGGAGCTCCTACGAGCAGTACTTC.

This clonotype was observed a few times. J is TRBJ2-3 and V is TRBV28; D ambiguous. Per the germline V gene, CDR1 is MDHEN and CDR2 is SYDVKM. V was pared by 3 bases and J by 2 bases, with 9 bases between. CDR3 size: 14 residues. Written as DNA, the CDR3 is TGTGCCAGCAGTTTCAGGAGCTTCACAGATACGCAGTATTTT. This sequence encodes CASSFRSFTDTQYF.

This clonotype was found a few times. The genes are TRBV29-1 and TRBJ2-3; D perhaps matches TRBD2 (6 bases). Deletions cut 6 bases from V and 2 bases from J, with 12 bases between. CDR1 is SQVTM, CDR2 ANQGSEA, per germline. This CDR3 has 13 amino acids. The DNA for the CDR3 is TGCAGCGTGAGGGACTTTTCCACAGATACGCAGTATTTT. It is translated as CSVRDFSTDTQYF.

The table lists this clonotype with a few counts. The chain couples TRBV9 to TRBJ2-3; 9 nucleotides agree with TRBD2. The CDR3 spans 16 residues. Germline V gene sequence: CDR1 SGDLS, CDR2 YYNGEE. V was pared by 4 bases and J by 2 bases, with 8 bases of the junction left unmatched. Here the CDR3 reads CASSQTSGAYTDTQYF. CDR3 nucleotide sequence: TGTGCCAGCAGCCAGACTAGCGGAGCTTACACAGATACGCAGTATTTT.

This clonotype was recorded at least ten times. CDR3 amino acids: CASSKEGSLKQYF. The CDR3 region has the DNA TGTGCCAGCAGCAAGGAGGGCAGTTTAAAGCAGTACTTC. V and J are TRBV28 and TRBJ2-7; tentatively, D is TRBD2 (6 bases). The CDR3 spans 13 residues. V was trimmed by 6 bases and J by 8 bases, leaving 17 bases between them. Germline CDR1 is MDHEN and CDR2 is SYDVKM.